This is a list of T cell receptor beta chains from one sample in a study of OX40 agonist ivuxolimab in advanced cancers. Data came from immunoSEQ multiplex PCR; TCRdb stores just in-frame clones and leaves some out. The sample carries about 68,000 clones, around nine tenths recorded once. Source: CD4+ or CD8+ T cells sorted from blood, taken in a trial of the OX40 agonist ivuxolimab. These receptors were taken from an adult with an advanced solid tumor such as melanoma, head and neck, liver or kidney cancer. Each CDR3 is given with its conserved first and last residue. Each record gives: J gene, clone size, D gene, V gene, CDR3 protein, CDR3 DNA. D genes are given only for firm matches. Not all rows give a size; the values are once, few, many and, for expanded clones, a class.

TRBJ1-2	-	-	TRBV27	CASSSRAANYGYTF	TGTGCCAGCAGTTCCCGAGCAGCTAACTATGGCTACACCTTC
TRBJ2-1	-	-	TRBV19	CASRGIYRSYNEQFF	TGTGCCAGTAGGGGGATATACAGGTCCTACAATGAGCAGTTCTTC
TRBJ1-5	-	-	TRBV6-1	CASSEGPRGQPQHF	TGTGCCAGCAGCGAAGGTCCCAGGGGTCAGCCCCAGCATTTT
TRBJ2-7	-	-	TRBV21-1	CASSSEGQVSYEQYF	TGTGCCAGCAGCTCCGAGGGACAGGTCTCCTACGAGCAGTACTTC
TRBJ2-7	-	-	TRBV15	CATSRDQSVAYEQYF	TGTGCCACCAGCAGAGATCAGTCGGTGGCCTACGAGCAGTACTTC
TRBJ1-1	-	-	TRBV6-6	CASSPRGGQRNTEAFF	TGTGCCAGCAGTCCCCGCGGGGGGCAGAGGAACACTGAAGCTTTCTTT
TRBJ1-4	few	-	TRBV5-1	CASSSWGRGSEKLFF	TGCGCCAGCAGCTCCTGGGGCAGGGGAAGTGAAAAACTGTTTTTT
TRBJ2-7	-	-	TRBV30	CAWSVEGANRQYF	TGTGCCTGGAGTGTGGAGGGGGCAAATCGGCAGTACTTC
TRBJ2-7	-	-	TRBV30	CACAPAGLSSYEQYF	TGTGCCTGTGCCCCAGCGGGTCTTAGCTCCTACGAGCAGTACTTC
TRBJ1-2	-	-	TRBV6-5	CASSLRSIGYGYTF	TGTGCCAGCAGTCTCAGATCTATCGGCTATGGCTACACCTTC
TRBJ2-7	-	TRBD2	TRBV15	CATSRDPAGGTNEQYF	TGTGCCACCAGCAGAGATCCCGCCGGTGGGACTAACGAGCAGTACTTC
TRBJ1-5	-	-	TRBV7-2	CASSLGDMDFSNQPQHF	TGTGCCAGCAGCTTAGGGGACATGGACTTTAGCAATCAGCCCCAGCATTTT
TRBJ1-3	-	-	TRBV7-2	CASSLDGNRVGNTIYF	TGTGCCAGCAGCTTAGATGGGAACAGGGTCGGAAACACCATATATTTT
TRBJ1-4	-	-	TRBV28	CASSLGLNEKLFF	TGTGCCAGCAGTCTGGGTTTGAATGAAAAACTGTTTTTT
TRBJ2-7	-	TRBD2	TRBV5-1	CASSPMTSGRAHEQYF	TGCGCCAGCAGCCCAATGACTAGCGGGAGGGCCCACGAGCAGTACTTC
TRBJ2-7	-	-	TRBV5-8	CAPRGVGIYEQYF	TGTGCCCCCAGGGGGGTAGGGATCTACGAGCAGTACTTC
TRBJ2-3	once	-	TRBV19	CASSIGPGLPPSEIPPNTDTQYF	TGTGCCAGTAGTATAGGTCCGGGACTTCCTCCTAGCGAAATTCCACCTAACACAGATACGCAGTATTTT
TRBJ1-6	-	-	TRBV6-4	CASRRDFNSPLHF	TGTGCCAGCAGACGGGACTTTAATTCACCCCTCCACTTT
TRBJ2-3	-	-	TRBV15	CATSRDAGVRTQYF	TGTGCCACCAGCAGAGATGCCGGGGTTCGTACGCAGTATTTT
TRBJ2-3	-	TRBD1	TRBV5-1	CASSVGQGTDTQYF	TGCGCCAGCAGCGTGGGACAGGGAACAGATACGCAGTATTTT
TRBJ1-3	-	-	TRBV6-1	CASSEGHRSGNTIYF	TGTGCCAGCAGTGAGGGACACCGCTCTGGAAACACCATATATTTT
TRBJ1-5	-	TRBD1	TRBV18	CASSPGQTYQPQHF	TGTGCCAGCTCGCCGGGACAGACTTATCAGCCCCAGCATTTT